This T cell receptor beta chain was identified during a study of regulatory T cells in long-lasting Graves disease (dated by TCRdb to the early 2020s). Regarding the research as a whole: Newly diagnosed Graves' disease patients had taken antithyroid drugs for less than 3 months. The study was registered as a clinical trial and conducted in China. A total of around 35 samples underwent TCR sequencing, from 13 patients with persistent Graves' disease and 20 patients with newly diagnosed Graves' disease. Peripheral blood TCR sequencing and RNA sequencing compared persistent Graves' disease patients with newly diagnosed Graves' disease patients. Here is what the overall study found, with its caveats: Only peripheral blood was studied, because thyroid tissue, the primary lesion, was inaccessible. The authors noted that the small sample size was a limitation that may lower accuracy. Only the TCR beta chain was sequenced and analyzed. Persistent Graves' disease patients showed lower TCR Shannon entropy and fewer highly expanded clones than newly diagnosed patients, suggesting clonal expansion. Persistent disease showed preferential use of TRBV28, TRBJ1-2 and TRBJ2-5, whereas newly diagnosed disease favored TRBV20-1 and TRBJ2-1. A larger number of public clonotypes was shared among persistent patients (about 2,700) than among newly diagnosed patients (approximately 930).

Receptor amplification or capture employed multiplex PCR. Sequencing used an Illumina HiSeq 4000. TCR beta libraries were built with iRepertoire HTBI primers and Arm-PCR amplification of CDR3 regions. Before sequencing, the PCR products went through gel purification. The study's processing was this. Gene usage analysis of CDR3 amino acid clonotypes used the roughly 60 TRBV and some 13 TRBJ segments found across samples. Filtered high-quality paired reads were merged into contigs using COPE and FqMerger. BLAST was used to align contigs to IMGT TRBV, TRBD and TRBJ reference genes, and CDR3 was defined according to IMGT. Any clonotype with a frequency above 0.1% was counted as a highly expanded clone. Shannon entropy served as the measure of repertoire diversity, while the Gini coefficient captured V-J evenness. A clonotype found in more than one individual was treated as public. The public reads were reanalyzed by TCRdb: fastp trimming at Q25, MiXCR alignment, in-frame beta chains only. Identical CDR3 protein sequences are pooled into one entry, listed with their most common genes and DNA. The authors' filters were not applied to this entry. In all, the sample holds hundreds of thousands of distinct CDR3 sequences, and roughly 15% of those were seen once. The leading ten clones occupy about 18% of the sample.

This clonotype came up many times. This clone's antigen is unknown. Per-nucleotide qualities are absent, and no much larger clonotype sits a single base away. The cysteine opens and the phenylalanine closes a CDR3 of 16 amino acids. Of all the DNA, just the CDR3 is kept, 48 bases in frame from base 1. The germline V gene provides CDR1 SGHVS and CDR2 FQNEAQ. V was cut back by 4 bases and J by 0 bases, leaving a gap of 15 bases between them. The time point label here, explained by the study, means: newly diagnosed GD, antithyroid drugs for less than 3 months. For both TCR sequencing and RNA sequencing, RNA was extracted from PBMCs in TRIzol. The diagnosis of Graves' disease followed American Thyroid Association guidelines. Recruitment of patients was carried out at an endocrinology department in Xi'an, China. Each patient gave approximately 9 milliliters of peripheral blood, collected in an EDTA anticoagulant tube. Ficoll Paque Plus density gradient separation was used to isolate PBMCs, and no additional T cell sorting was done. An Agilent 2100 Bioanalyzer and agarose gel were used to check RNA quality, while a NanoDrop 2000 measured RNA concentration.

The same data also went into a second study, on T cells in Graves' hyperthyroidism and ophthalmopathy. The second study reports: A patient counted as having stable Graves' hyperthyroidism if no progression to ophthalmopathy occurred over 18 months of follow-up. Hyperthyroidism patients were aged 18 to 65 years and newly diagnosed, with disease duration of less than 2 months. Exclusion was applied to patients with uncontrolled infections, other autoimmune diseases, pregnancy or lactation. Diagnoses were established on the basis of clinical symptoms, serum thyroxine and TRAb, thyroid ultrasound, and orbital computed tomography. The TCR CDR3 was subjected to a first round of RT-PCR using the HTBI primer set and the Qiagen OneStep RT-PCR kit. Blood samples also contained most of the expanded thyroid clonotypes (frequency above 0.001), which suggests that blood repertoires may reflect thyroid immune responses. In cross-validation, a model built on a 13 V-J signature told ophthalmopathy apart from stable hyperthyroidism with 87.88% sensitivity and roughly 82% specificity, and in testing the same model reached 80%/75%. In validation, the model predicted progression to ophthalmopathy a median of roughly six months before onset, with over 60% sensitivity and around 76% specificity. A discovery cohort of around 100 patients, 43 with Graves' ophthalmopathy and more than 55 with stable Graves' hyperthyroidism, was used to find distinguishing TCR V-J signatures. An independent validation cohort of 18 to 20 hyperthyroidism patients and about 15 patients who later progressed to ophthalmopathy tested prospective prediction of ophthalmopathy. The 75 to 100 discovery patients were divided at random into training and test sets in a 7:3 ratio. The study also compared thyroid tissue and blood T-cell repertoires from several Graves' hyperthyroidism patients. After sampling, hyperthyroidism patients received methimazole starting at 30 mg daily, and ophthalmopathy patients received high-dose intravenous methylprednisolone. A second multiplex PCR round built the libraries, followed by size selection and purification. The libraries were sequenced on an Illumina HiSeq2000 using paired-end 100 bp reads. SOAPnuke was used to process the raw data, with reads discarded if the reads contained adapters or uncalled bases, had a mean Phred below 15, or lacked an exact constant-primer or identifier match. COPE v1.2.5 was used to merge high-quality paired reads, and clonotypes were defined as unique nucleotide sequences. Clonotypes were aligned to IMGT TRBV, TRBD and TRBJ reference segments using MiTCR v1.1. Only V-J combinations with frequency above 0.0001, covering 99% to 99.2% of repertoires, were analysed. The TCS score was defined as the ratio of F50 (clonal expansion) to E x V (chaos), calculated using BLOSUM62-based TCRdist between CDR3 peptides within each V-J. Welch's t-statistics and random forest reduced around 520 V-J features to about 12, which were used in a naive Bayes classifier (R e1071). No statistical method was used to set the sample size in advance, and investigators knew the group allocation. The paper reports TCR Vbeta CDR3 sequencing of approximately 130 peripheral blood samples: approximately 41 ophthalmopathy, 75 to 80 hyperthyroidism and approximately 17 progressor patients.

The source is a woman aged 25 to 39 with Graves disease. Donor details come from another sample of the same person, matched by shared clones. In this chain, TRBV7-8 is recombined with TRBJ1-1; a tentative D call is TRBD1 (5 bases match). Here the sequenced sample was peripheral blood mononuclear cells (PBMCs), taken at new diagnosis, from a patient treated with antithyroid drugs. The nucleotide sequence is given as TGTGCCAGCAGCTCCCAGGGCGGGACCGTGAACACTGAAGCTTTCTTT. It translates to CASSSQGGTVNTEAFF.